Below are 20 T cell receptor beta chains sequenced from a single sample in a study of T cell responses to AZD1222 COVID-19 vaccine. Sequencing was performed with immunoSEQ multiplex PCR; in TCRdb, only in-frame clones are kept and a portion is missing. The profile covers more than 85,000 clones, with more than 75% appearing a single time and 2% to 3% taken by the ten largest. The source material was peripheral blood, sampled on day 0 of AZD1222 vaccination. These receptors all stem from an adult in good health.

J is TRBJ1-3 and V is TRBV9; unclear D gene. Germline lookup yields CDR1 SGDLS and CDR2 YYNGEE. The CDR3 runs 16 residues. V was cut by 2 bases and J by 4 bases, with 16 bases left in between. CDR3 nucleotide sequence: TGTGCCAGCAGCGTTGGTTGGGAGAGGCCCGGAAACACCATATATTTT. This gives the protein CASSVGWERPGNTIYF.

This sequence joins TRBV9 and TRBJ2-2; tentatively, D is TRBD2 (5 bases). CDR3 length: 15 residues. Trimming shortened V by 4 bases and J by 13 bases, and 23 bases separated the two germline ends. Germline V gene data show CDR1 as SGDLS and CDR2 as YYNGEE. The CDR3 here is CASSPGSTFLASLFF. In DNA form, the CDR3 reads TGTGCCAGCAGCCCGGGGAGTACCTTCCTGGCCTCGCTGTTTTTT.

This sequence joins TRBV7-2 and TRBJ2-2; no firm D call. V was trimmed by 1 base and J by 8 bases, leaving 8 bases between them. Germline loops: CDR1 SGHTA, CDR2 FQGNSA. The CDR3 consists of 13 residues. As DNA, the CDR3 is TGTGCCAGCAGCTTAGTTGGGCATGGGGAGCTGTTTTTT. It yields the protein CASSLVGHGELFF.

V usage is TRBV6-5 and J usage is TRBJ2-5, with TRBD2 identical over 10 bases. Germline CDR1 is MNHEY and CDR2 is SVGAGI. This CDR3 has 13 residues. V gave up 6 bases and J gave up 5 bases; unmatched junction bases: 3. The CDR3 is CASRLAGQETQYF. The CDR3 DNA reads TGTGCCAGCAGACTAGCGGGACAGGAGACCCAGTACTTC.

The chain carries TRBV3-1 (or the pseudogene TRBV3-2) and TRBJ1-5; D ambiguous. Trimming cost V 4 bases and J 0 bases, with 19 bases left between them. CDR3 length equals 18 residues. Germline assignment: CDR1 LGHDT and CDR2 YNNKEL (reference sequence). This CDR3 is CASSPRRAGDYSNQPQHF. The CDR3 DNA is TGTGCCAGCAGCCCGAGGCGTGCGGGAGATTATAGCAATCAGCCCCAGCATTTT.

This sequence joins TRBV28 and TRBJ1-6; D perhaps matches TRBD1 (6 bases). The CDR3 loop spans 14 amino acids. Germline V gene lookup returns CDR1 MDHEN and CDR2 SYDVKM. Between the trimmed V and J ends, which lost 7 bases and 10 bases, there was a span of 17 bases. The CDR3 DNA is TGTGCCAGCACCCGGGGGCAAATGGGATCACCCCTCCACTTT. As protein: CASTRGQMGSPLHF. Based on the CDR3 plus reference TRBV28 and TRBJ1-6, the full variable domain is DVKVTQSSRYLVKRTGEKVFLECVQDMDHENMFWYRQDPGLGLRLIYFSYDVKMKEKGDIPEGYSVSREKKERFSLILESASTNQTSMYLCASTRGQMGSPLHFGNGTRLTVT.

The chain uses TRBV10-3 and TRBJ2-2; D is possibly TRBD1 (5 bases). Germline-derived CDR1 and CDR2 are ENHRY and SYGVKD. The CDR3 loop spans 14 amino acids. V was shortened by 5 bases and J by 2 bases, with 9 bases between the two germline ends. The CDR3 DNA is TGTGCCATCAGTAGACAGTCTAACACCGGGGAGCTGTTTTTT. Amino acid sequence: CAISRQSNTGELFF.

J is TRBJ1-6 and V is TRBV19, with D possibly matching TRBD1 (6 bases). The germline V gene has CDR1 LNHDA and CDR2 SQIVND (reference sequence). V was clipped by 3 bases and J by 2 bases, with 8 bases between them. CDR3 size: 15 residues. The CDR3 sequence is CASSIQGPYNSPLHF. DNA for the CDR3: TGTGCCAGTAGTATCCAGGGGCCCTATAATTCACCCCTCCACTTT.

CDR3 protein: CASKRATATNEKLFF. The CDR3 DNA follows: TGTGCCAGTAAGAGGGCTACTGCAACTAATGAAAAACTGTTTTTT. The chain joins TRBV19 to TRBJ1-4; D uncertain. V shed 7 bases and J shed 0 bases, with 12 bases lying between them. Germline CDR1 is LNHDA and CDR2 is SQIVND (reference sequence). CDR3 length equals 15 residues.

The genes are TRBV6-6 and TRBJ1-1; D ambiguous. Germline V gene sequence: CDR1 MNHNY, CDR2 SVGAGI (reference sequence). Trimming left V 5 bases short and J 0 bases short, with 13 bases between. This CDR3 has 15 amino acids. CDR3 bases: TGTGCCAGCAGTCACCTGGGCGCCCTGAACACTGAAGCTTTCTTT. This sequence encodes CASSHLGALNTEAFF.

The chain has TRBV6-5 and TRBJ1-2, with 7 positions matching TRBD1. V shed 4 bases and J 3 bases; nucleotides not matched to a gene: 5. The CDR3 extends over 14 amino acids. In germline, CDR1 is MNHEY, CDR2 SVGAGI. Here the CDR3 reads CASSSRQGHYGYTF. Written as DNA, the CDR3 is TGTGCCAGCAGTTCCAGACAGGGACACTATGGCTACACCTTC.

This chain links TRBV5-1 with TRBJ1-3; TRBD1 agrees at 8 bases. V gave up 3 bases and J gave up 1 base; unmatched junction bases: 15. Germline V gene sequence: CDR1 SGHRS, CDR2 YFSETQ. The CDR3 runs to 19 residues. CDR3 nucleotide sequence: TGCGCCAGCAGCTCCGATCTAGAATCAGGGGGCTGGTCTGGAAACACCATATATTTT. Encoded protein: CASSSDLESGGWSGNTIYF.

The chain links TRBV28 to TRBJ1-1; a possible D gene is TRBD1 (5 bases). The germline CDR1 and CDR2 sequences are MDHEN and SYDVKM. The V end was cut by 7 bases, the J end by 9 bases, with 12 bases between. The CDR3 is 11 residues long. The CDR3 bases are TGTGCCAGCATTCTCGCAGGGAAAGCTTTCTTT. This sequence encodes CASILAGKAFF.

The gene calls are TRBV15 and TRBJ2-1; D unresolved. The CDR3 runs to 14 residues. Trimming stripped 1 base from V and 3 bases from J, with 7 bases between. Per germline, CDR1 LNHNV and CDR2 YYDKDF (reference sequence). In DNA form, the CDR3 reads TGTGCCACCAGCAGAGGTGCGCTCTACAATGAGCAGTTCTTC. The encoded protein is CATSRGALYNEQFF. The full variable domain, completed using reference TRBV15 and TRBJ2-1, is DAMVIQNPRYQVTQFGKPVTLSCSQTLNHNVMYWYQQKSSQAPKLLFHYYDKDFNNEADTPDNFQSRRPNTSFCFLDIRSPGLGDTAMYLCATSRGALYNEQFFGPGTRLTVL.

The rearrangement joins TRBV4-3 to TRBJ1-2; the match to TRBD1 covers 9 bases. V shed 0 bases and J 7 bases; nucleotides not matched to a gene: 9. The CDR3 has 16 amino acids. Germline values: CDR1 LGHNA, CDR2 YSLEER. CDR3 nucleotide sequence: TGCGCCAGCAGCCAAGATCCCCTTAGGACAGGGGTTGGCTACACCTTC. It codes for CASSQDPLRTGVGYTF.

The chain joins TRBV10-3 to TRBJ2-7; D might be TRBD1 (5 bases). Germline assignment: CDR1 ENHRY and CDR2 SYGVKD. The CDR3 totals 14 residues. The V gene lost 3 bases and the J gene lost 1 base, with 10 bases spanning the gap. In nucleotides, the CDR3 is TGTGCCATCAGTGATCGGTCAGGGTCCTACGAGCAGTACTTC. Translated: CAISDRSGSYEQYF.

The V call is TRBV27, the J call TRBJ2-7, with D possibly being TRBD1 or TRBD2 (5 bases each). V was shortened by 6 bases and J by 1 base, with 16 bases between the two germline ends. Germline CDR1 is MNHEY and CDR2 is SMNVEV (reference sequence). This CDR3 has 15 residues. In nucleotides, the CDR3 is TGTGCCAGCAGCCTCCTTGGGGGTCAATCCTACGAGCAGTACTTC. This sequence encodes CASSLLGGQSYEQYF.

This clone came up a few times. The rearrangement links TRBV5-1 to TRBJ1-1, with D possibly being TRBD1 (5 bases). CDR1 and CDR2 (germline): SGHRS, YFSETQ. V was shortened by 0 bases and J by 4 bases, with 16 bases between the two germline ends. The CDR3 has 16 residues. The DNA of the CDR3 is TGCGCCAGCAGCTTGGTATCCGGCAGGGTGAGCACTGAAGCTTTCTTT. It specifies CASSLVSGRVSTEAFF.

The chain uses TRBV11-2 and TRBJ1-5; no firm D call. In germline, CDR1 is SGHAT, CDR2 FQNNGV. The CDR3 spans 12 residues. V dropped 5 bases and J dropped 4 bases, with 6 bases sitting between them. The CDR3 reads CASSTVNQPQHF. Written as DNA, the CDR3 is TGTGCCAGCAGCACCGTTAATCAGCCCCAGCATTTT.

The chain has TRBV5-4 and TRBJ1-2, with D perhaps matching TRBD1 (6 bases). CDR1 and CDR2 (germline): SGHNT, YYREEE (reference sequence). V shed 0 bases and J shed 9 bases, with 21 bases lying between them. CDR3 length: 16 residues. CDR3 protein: CASSLGTGLESMRYTF. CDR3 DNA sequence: TGTGCCAGCAGCTTGGGTACAGGGTTGGAGAGTATGCGCTACACCTTC.